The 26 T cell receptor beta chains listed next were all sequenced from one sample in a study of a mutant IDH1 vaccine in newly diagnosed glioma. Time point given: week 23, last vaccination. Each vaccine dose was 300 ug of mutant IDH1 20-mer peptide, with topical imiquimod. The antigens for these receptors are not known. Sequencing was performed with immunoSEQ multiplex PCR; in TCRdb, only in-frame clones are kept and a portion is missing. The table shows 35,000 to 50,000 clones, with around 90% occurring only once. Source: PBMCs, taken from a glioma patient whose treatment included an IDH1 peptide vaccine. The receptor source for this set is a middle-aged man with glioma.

CDR3 loop: CASSLGVDPYEQYF. DNA of the CDR3: TGTGCCAGCAGCTTAGGGGTGGATCCCTACGAGCAGTACTTC. The J gene is TRBJ2-7, the V gene TRBV7-6; D remains unclear. Trimming shortened V by 1 base and J by 2 bases, and 9 bases separated the two germline ends. The germline V gene has CDR1 SGHVS and CDR2 FNYEAQ. The CDR3 is 14 amino acids.

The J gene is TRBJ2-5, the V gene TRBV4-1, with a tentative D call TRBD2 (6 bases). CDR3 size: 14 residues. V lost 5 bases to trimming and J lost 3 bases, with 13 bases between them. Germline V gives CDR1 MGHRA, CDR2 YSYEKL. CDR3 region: CASSFRGFEETQYF. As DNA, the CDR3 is TGCGCCAGCAGCTTTCGGGGGTTTGAAGAGACCCAGTACTTC.

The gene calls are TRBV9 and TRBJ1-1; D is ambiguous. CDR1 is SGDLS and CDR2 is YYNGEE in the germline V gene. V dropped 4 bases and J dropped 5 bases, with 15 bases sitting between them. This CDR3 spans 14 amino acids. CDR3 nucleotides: TGTGCCAGCAGCACCGGGCCACCCCCAACTGAAGCTTTCTTT. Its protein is CASSTGPPPTEAFF.

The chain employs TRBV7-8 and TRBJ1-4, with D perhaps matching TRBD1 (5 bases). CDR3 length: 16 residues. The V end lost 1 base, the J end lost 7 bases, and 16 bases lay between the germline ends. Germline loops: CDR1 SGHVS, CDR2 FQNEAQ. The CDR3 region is CASSLVVRGVGEKLFF. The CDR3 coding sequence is TGTGCCAGCAGCTTAGTGGTACGGGGGGTGGGTGAAAAACTGTTTTTT. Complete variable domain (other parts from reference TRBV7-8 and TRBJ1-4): GAGVSQSPRYKVAKRGQDVALRCDPISGHVSLFWYQQALGQGPEFLTYFQNEAQLDKSGLPSDRFFAERPEGSVSTLKIQRTQQEDSAVYLCASSLVVRGVGEKLFFGSGTQLSVL.

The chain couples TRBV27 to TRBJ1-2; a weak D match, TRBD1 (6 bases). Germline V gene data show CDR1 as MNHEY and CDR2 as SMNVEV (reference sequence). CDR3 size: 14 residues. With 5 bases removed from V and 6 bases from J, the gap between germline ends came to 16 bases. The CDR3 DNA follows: TGTGCCAGCAGTGTATACCCCAACAGGGATGGCTACACCTTC. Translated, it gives CASSVYPNRDGYTF.

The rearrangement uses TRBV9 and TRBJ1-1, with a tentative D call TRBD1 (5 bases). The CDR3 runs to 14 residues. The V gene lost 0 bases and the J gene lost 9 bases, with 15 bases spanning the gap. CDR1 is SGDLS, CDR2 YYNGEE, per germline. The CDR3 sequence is CASSVAAWDGQAFF. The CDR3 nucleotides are TGTGCCAGCAGCGTAGCGGCCTGGGACGGACAAGCTTTCTTT.

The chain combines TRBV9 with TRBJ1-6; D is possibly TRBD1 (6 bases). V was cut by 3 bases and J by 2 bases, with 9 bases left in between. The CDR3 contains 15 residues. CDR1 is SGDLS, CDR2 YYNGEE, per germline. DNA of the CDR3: TGTGCCAGCAGCGCAGACAGGACCTATAATTCACCCCTCCACTTT. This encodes CASSADRTYNSPLHF.

The DNA for the CDR3 is TGTGCCAGCTCACCACCGATGCCCTACGAGCAGTACTTC. This encodes CASSPPMPYEQYF. This chain links TRBV18 with TRBJ2-7; no firm D call. CDR1 and CDR2 (germline): KGHSH, LQKENI. The CDR3 length is 13 residues. The V end was cut by 0 bases, the J end by 2 bases, with 5 bases between.

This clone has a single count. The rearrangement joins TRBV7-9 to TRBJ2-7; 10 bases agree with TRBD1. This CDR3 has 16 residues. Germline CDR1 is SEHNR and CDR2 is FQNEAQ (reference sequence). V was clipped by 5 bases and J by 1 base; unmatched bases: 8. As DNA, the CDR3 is TGTGCCAGCAGCCTACCCGGACAGGGGGAGTCCTACGAGCAGTACTTC. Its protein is CASSLPGQGESYEQYF. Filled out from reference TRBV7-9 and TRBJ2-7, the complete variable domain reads DTGVSQNPRHKITKRGQNVTFRCDPISEHNRLYWYRQTLGQGPEFLTYFQNEAQLEKSRLLSDRFSAERPKGSFSTLEIQRTEQGDSAMYLCASSLPGQGESYEQYFGPGTRLTVT.

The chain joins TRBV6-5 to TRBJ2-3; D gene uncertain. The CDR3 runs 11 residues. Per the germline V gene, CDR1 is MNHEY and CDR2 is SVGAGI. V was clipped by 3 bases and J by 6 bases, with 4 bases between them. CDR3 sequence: CASSYRDTQYF. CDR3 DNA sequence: TGTGCCAGCAGTTATAGGGATACGCAGTATTTT.

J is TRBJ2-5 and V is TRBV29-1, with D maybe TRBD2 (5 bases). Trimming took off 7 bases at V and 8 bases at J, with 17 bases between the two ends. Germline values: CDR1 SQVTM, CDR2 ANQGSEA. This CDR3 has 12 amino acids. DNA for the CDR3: TGCAGCGCCTCAGAGAGGGCAGCTACCCAGTACTTC. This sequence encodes CSASERAATQYF.

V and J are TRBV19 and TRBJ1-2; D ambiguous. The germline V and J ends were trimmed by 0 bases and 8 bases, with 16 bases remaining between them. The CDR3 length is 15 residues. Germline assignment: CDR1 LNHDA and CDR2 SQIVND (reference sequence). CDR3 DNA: TGTGCCAGTAGTATAGATCGCCCAGGAAAAGCGGGCTACACCTTC. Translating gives CASSIDRPGKAGYTF.

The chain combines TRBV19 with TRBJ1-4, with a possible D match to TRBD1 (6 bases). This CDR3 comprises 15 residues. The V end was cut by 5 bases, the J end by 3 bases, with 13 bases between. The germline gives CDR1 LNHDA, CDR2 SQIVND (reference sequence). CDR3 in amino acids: CASSSTGGPNEKLFF. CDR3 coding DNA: TGTGCCAGTAGTTCTACTGGGGGCCCTAATGAAAAACTGTTTTTT.

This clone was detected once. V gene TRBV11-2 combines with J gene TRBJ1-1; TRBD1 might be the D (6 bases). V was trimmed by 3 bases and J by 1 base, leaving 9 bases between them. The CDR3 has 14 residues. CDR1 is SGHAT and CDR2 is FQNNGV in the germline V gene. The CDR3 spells CASSFPQGNTEAFF. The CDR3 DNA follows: TGTGCCAGCAGCTTCCCACAGGGGAACACTGAAGCTTTCTTT.

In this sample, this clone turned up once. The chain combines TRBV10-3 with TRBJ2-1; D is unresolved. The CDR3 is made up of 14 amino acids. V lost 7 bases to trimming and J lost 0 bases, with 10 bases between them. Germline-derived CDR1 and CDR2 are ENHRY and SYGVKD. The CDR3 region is CAIMNTSSYNEQFF. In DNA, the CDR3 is TGTGCCATCATGAACACGAGCTCCTACAATGAGCAGTTCTTC.

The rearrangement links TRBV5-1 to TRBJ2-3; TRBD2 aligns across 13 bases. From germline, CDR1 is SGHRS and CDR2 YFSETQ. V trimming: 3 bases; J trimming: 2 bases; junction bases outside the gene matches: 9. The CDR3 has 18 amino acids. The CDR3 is CASSWTSGRGGNTDTQYF. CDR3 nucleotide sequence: TGCGCCAGCAGCTGGACTAGCGGGAGAGGGGGAAACACAGATACGCAGTATTTT.

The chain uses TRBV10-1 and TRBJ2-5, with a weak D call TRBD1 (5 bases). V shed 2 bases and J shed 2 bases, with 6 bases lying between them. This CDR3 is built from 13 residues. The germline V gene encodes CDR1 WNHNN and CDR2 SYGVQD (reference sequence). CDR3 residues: CASSEGHQETQYF. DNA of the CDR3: TGCGCCAGCAGTGAGGGACATCAAGAGACCCAGTACTTC.

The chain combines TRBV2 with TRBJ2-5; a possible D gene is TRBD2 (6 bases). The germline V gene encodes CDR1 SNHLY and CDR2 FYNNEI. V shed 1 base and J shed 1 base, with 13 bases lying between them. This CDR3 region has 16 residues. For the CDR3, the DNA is TGTGCCAGCAGTGAAGTCGCGCAGCGGGCCCAAGAGACCCAGTACTTC. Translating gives CASSEVAQRAQETQYF.

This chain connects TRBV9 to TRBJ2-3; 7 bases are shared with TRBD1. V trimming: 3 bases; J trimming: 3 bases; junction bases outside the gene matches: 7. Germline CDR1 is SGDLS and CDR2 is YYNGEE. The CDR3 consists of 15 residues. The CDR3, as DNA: TGTGCCAGCAGCGAGAAGGGGGCTGGTACAGATACGCAGTATTTT. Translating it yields CASSEKGAGTDTQYF.

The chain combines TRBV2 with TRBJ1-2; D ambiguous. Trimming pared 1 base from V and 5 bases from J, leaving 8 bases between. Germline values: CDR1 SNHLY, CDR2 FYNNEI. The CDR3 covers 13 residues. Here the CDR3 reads CASSEEGRYGYTF. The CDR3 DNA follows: TGTGCCAGCAGTGAAGAGGGTCGGTATGGCTACACCTTC.

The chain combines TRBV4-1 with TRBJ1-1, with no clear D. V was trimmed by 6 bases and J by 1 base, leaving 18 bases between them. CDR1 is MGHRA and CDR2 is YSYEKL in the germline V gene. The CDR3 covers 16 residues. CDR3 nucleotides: TGCGCCAGCAGGCTGGGGAGGCAGGCCCGGAACACTGAAGCTTTCTTT. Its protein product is CASRLGRQARNTEAFF.

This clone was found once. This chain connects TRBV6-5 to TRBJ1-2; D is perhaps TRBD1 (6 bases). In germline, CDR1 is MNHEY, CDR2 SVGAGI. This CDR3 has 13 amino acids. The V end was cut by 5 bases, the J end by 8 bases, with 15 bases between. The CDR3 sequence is CASSPGAGVGYTF. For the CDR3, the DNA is TGTGCCAGCAGTCCGGGGGCAGGGGTCGGCTACACCTTC.

The CDR3 sequence: CASSERGTSGSWETQYF. CDR3 in DNA: TGTGCCAGCAGTGAAAGGGGGACTAGCGGGAGCTGGGAGACCCAGTACTTC. The chain has TRBV2 and TRBJ2-5; 14 bases match TRBD2. V was clipped by 2 bases and J by 5 bases; unmatched bases: 7. Germline CDR1 and CDR2: SNHLY and FYNNEI. The CDR3 is made up of 17 amino acids.

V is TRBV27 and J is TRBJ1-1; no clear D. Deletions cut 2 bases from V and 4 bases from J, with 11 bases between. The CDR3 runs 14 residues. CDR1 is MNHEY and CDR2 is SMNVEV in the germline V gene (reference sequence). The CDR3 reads CASSLGEGSTEAFF. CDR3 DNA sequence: TGTGCCAGCAGTTTAGGTGAAGGCTCCACTGAAGCTTTCTTT.

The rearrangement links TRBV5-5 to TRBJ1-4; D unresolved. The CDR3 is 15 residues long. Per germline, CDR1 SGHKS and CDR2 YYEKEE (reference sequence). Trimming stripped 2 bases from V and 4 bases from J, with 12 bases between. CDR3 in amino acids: CASSFFDGFNEKLFF. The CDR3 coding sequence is TGTGCCAGCAGCTTTTTCGACGGCTTTAATGAAAAACTGTTTTTT.

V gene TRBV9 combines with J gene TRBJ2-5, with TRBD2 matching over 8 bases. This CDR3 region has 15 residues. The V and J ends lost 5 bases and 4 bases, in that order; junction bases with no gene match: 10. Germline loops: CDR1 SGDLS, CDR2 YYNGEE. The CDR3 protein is CASSAQAGGGETQYF. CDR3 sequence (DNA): TGTGCCAGCAGTGCCCAGGCGGGAGGTGGAGAGACCCAGTACTTC.